The source of this T cell receptor (beta chain) is a study of early T cells in non-severe SARS-CoV-2 infection. Study at large: Sequencing of unsorted whole blood was done on bulk RNA, leaving chains unpaired. Whole-study results and caveats: VDJdb matching favored anti-spike CD8 responses, missing private and CD4 specificities.

Many counts were recorded for this clonotype. Its matching antigen is unknown. Tagging with unique molecular identifiers was applied to individual cDNA molecules. MiXCR was run by TCRdb on the 5' RACE reads, yielding one entry per CDR3 protein. This table has 20,000 to 25,000 distinct CDR3 sequences, about 4.5% appearing once. Per germline, CDR1 LGHNA and CDR2 YSLEER. The length of the CDR3 is 13 residues. With 1 base removed from V and 10 bases from J, the gap between germline ends came to 11 bases. The chain links TRBV4-3 to TRBJ2-1; D possibly uses TRBD1 or TRBD2 (5 bases each). Sequenced material: whole blood. The receptor's source is an adult who was a healthcare worker with PCR-confirmed SARS-CoV-2 infection or an uninfected control (not recorded which). The DNA of the CDR3 is TGCGCCAGCAGCCAAGTCGAGGGGTACGAGCAGTTCTTC. Amino acid sequence: CASSQVEGYEQFF.